The 17 T cell receptor beta chains reported below all come from one sample, sequenced in a study of blood T cell repertoires in COVID-19. TCRdb's table, derived via immunoSEQ multiplex PCR, lists solely in-frame clones and lacks some. The repertoire holds roughly 190,000 clones, with 84% as singletons. The source material was peripheral blood. Receptors originate from a human donor in a cohort sampled during active COVID-19.

This chain joins TRBV10-3 and TRBJ1-1; tentative D call: TRBD1 (5 bases). This CDR3 is 15 amino acids long. Trimming left V 3 bases short and J 1 base short, with 12 bases between. The germline gives CDR1 ENHRY, CDR2 SYGVKD. CDR3 DNA sequence: TGTGCCATCAGTGAAGGGGTTTCGAGGAACACTGAAGCTTTCTTT. It translates to CAISEGVSRNTEAFF.

The chain links TRBV5-1 to TRBJ2-5, with D possibly being TRBD2 (5 bases). V dropped 5 bases and J dropped 2 bases, with 16 bases sitting between them. The CDR3 spans 15 residues. Germline lookup yields CDR1 SGHRS and CDR2 YFSETQ. Written as DNA, the CDR3 is TGCGCCAGCAGTCTTTTGGGGAGTTTACAAGAGACCCAGTACTTC. Its translation: CASSLLGSLQETQYF.

The rearrangement joins TRBV28 to TRBJ2-6; 10 nucleotides align to TRBD2. J was trimmed by 3 bases and V by 5 bases; bases with no gene match: 10. This CDR3 spans 18 amino acids. Germline V gene lookup returns CDR1 MDHEN and CDR2 SYDVKM. CDR3 DNA: TGTGCCAGCAGTACCCCGGGGCTAGCGGGAGTTGGGGCCAACGTCCTGACTTTC. It yields the protein CASSTPGLAGVGANVLTF.

The chain joins TRBV5-8 to TRBJ2-3, with 12 bases matching TRBD2. The CDR3 runs to 15 residues. V lost 5 bases to trimming and J lost 4 bases; unmatched junction nucleotides: 5. Germline CDR1 and CDR2: SGHTS and YDEGEE. The CDR3 sequence is CASRPLAGGSDTQYF. The CDR3 DNA reads TGTGCCAGCAGACCTCTAGCGGGAGGGTCAGATACGCAGTATTTT.

The chain links TRBV13 to TRBJ2-1; 7 bases match TRBD2. The CDR3 length is 17 residues. The germline gives CDR1 PRHDT, CDR2 FYEKMQ (reference sequence). With 3 bases clipped from V and 4 bases from J, the junction kept 12 bases outside the gene matches. This chain's CDR3 is CASSFLEGELAYNEQFF. DNA for the CDR3: TGTGCCAGCAGCTTTCTGGAGGGAGAACTAGCGTACAATGAGCAGTTCTTC.

This sequence joins TRBV18 and TRBJ1-2, with TRBD1 matching over 10 bases. Germline assignment: CDR1 KGHSH and CDR2 LQKENI. This CDR3 region has 17 residues. Trimming removed 3 bases from V and 0 bases from J; junction bases left unmatched: 7. The CDR3, as DNA: TGTGCCAGCTCACCCAGCCGGGACAGGGGAGCTAACTATGGCTACACCTTC. It specifies CASSPSRDRGANYGYTF.

The chain carries TRBV5-1 and TRBJ2-3; TRBD2 matches at 15 bases. After removal of 5 bases from V and 2 bases from J, the junction contained 6 bases not matched to a gene. CDR3 length: 17 residues. CDR1 SGHRS and CDR2 YFSETQ come from the germline V gene. The CDR3 region is CASRRGLAGGSTDTQYF. As DNA, the CDR3 is TGCGCCAGCAGGAGAGGACTAGCGGGGGGGTCCACAGATACGCAGTATTTT.

DNA for the CDR3: TGTGCCAGCAGGAAGGAACTCACTACAGGAGAGAACACCGGGGAGCTGTTTTTT. It is translated as CASRKELTTGENTGELFF. The chain carries TRBV5-4 and TRBJ2-2, with D perhaps TRBD1 (5 bases). The length of the CDR3 is 18 residues. Between the trimmed V and J ends, which lost 5 bases and 1 base, there was a span of 21 bases. Looked up from germline, CDR1 is SGHNT and CDR2 is YYREEE (reference sequence).

The rearrangement uses TRBV7-9 and TRBJ2-7; D not certain. V was trimmed by 3 bases and J by 6 bases, leaving 15 bases between them. The CDR3 is made up of 14 amino acids. CDR1 SEHNR and CDR2 FQNEAQ come from the germline V gene (reference sequence). The CDR3 nucleotides read TGTGCCAGCAGCTTTGGCCGCAGACTGGGCGAGCAGTACTTC. The encoded protein is CASSFGRRLGEQYF.

This clone was seen a single time. The V gene is TRBV19, the J gene TRBJ2-2; 9 bases agree with TRBD2. Germline values: CDR1 LNHDA, CDR2 SQIVND (reference sequence). The CDR3 spans 14 residues. Trimming at V came to 9 bases and at J to 1 base, leaving 3 bases not matched to a gene. The CDR3 nucleotides are TGTGCCAGCCGGCGGGAGGGGAACACCGGGGAGCTGTTTTTT. This translates into CASRREGNTGELFF.

The chain links TRBV2 to TRBJ2-5; TRBD1 matches at 9 bases. Trimming took 8 bases from V and 4 from J; bases not matched to a gene: 11. The CDR3 length is 15 residues. Per germline, CDR1 SNHLY and CDR2 FYNNEI. CDR3 protein: CASQMTGQGLETQYF. CDR3 nucleotides: TGTGCCAGCCAAATGACGGGACAGGGTTTAGAGACCCAGTACTTC.

In this sample, this clone turned up once. The chain is built from TRBV3-1 (or the pseudogene TRBV3-2) and TRBJ2-1; D gene uncertain. There are 17 residues in the CDR3. The V end was cut by 0 bases, the J end by 4 bases, with 16 bases between. CDR1 and CDR2 (germline): LGHDT, YNNKEL (reference sequence). The CDR3 nucleotides read TGTGCCAGCAGCCAAGATCGGGTGTTATTCGGATACAATGAGCAGTTCTTC. This codes for CASSQDRVLFGYNEQFF.

The chain carries TRBV18 and TRBJ2-7, with D maybe TRBD2 (6 bases). Trimming removed 1 base from V and 3 bases from J, with 10 bases in between. CDR1 is KGHSH and CDR2 is LQKENI in the germline V gene. CDR3 size: 14 residues. This chain's CDR3 is CASSPLSEGYEQYF. CDR3 nucleotide sequence: TGTGCCAGCTCACCACTTTCGGAGGGCTACGAGCAGTACTTC.

The rearrangement joins TRBV6-6 to TRBJ1-6; 9 nucleotides agree with TRBD1. V shed 8 bases, J shed 9 bases, and the junction held 2 bases outside the gene matches. The CDR3 has 12 residues. CDR1 is MNHNY and CDR2 is SVGAGI in the germline V gene (reference sequence). The CDR3 DNA reads TGTGCCAGCGGGACAGGGTTTTCACCCCTCCACTTT. Residues: CASGTGFSPLHF.

This CDR3 reads CASSTGASSGANVLTF. The CDR3 bases are TGTGCCAGTAGTACAGGGGCCTCCTCTGGGGCCAACGTCCTGACTTTC. The V gene is TRBV19, the J gene TRBJ2-6; D perhaps matches TRBD1 (6 bases). V was pared by 4 bases and J by 0 bases, with 10 bases between. Germline V gene sequence: CDR1 LNHDA, CDR2 SQIVND (reference sequence). The CDR3 is 16 amino acids.

The chain links TRBV3-1 (or the pseudogene TRBV3-2) to TRBJ2-5, with TRBD1 matching 9 bases. After removal of 1 base from V and 4 bases from J, the junction contained 10 bases not matched to a gene. The CDR3 length is 17 residues. The germline gives CDR1 LGHDT, CDR2 YNNKEL (reference sequence). The CDR3 sequence: CASSQGPGQGAGETQYF. CDR3 sequence (DNA): TGTGCCAGCAGCCAAGGCCCGGGACAGGGAGCAGGAGAGACCCAGTACTTC.

The chain is built from TRBV6-5 and TRBJ2-1, with a possible D match to TRBD1 (5 bases). Trimming pared 2 bases from V and 5 bases from J, leaving 13 bases between. CDR1 and CDR2 from the germline V gene are MNHEY and SVGAGI. The CDR3 contains 15 residues. Here the CDR3 reads CASSYKGAFDNEQFF. In DNA, the CDR3 is TGTGCCAGCAGTTACAAAGGGGCTTTCGACAATGAGCAGTTCTTC.